This T cell receptor (beta chain) was sequenced during a study of cytomegalovirus exposure and HLA in healthy donors (dated 2017 in TCRdb). Background for the entire study: According to an earlier analysis of a few hundred of the donors, about 170 million T cells yielded some 120 million unique TCR beta sequences and roughly 280 Gb of sequence data. The study aimed to test whether cataloging public T cell receptors could reveal signatures of past pathogen exposure. Of the roughly 400 genotyped donors, 81% were placed in the genetic ancestry cluster associated with self-reported Caucasian donors. Class I and class II HLA loci were covered by the typing at four-digit resolution. All discovery cohort repertoires had been generated using a single sequencing platform. In addition to the first cohort of 650 to 800 subjects, a separate validation cohort of 130 or so different subjects was used. In an earlier analysis of more than 550 of the donors, high-throughput TCR beta sequencing was used to judge whether each TCR beta V gene segment behaved as functional or pseudogenic. Donor age, sex, ethnicity and CMV serostatus were compiled alongside the repertoire data. To predict cytomegalovirus infection status, the study combined high-throughput TCR immunosequencing, statistical association of individual TCRs with disease status, and machine learning. Among several hundred genotyped donors of the cohort, an average of approximately 240,000 unique TCR beta nucleotide sequences was sequenced per donor, of which roughly 18% were non-productive. The number of donors typed differed by locus, with roughly 629-640 for A, B, C, DRB1 and DQB1, roughly 520 for DQA1, nearly 610 for DPA1, and 400 to 490 for DPB1. In the later analysis, no new phenotypic data were used to find candidate immune exposures; instead, reliance was placed on TCR beta sequences and their occurrence across donors. The T cell repertoires of 550 to 850 subjects were profiled by immunosequencing and related to cytomegalovirus serostatus. Roughly five DR-DQ haplotypes were handled as single units for association and clustering, since linkage in the cohort was strong. A later analysis re-examined previously published TCR beta repertoires from just over 650 donors and added high-resolution HLA genotyping to investigate patterns of TCR occurrence. Roughly 300 gigabases of sequencing data and around 80 million unique TCR sequences made up an early release that covered around 640 HLA-typed donors. A later genetic analysis used genome-wide SNP genotypes for about 55% of the 666 donors, treating that subset as a discovery cohort.

For CDR1 and CDR2, the germline V gene lists MRHNA and SNTAGT. The V and J ends are trimmed by 2 bases and 4 bases, leaving 18 bases between them. The CDR3 numbers 17 residues from cysteine through phenylalanine. Just CDR3 DNA is preserved here, 51 bases in frame from base 1. General findings and caveats noted by the study authors: A further reported finding was that TCR beta sequences accurately predicted the HLA-A and HLA-B alleles for most subjects in the first cohort. Because the 87-base-pair reads could not distinguish some IMGT-functional V segments, including TRBV6-2 and TRBV6-3, those segments were excluded. A later genetic analysis associated a missense DCLRE1C variant with V-gene and J-gene trimming of TCR beta chains, and an independent cohort replicated the association. A cluster of highly shared sequence variants was judged likely to represent a technical artifact of the sequencing pipeline. A later genetic analysis reported fewer N-insertions in productive TCRs among donors in an Asian-associated ancestry cluster than the roughly 640-donor mean. In this cohort, only TCR beta chains were sequenced, and detectable features were limited by the absence of alpha or paired-chain data. According to the authors, the approach could potentially be generalized to other disease states and immunological phenotypes. In the study, about 150 TCR beta chains were listed as associated with cytomegalovirus. In vitro tests confirmed that a few of the cytomegalovirus-associated TCR beta chains recognize cytomegalovirus antigens. Assigning TCR associations to individual alleles was difficult when HLA alleles, especially DR and DQ, strongly co-occurred. In a later analysis, TCR association rates were found to vary across HLA loci, with the most associated TCRs seen for DRB1 alleles and the fewest for HLA-C alleles. In an earlier analysis of over 550 of the donors, most TCR beta V segments were observed in productive rearrangements about 90% or about 30% of the time, broadly matching IMGT annotations. Linkage disequilibrium might explain the correlated functional status among segregating V segments, but an unknown experimental factor could not be excluded. The presence/absence analyses assumed that sequencing depth was roughly uniform across donors, and that assumption may not be true. In a later analysis, several top co-occurrence clusters were reported to appear linked to parvovirus B19, influenza, CMV and Epstein-Barr virus. Most TCR sequences were seen in very few donors, while some public TCRs were found in many individuals. In both the original and validation cohorts, the classifier was reported to diagnose cytomegalovirus status with high specificity and sensitivity. A later analysis associated 16,951 TCR beta sequences with specific HLA alleles at a false discovery rate of 0.05. The earlier analysis of about 600 of the donors excluded over 15 rarely observed V segments, including chromosome 9 orphons, because counts were too low. In a later analysis, most CMV-associated TCR beta chains were found to appear HLA-restricted, with HLA associations seemingly driven largely by CMV exposure. Immune exposure information for the cohort was limited to CMV serostatus. In a later analysis, HLA-associated TCR beta chains showed more clonal expansion and lower generation probabilities than non-associated chains that were equally common. HLA typing was unavailable for some donors at each locus, so association tests used only the typed subset.

Turning to this clone: Its antigen specificity is not known.

Library preparation used the immunoSEQ multiplex PCR assay. For the multiplex PCR, a mixture combining 60 forward primers for TCR Vbeta segments and 13 reverse primers for TCR Jbeta segments was used. A multiplex PCR assay on genomic DNA amplified the CDR3 region of rearranged TCR beta genes. The amplified TCR beta libraries were sequenced on the Illumina HiSeq System as 87-base-pair reads. As for how the authors treated the data: A later analysis counted some 80 million unique TCR beta chains across the 600 to 850 repertoires, and some 12 million of these chains were shared by at least two donors. Raw reads were error-corrected and collapsed into unique sequences with a nearest-neighbor algorithm that merged closely related sequences to remove PCR and sequencing errors. Alignment of CDR3 sequences to IMGT reference sequences was used to assign V, D and J gene segments. For a sequence to be retained, at least a six-nucleotide match to both a V gene segment and a J gene segment was required. A rearrangement counted as productive if the CDR3 had no stop codons and remained in frame with V and J, and every other rearrangement counted as non-productive. CDR3 was defined by IMGT convention, running from the second conserved V-encoded cysteine to the conserved J-encoded phenylalanine. In an earlier analysis of 500 to 650 of the donors, sequences lacking an unambiguous match to a single V gene segment were excluded. In an earlier analysis of almost 600 of the donors, a V segment was called functional when productive rearrangements were above 56.7%, and segregating when the standard deviation between donors exceeded 5%. A statistical classification framework was built to diagnose cytomegalovirus status from the catalog of TCR beta chain sequences. V and J gene assignment, in a later analysis, came from comparing TCR nucleotide sequences with IMGT/GENE-DB human TR gene sequences. The TCRdist pipeline was used in a later analysis to assign CDR3 sequences and most-parsimonious VDJ recombination scenarios. In a later analysis, each TCR beta chain was defined by its CDR3 amino acid sequence together with its V-gene family, and reads without a unique V-gene family were excluded. As a way to deal with suspected cross-contamination and a sequencing artifact, a later analysis dropped hundreds of nucleotide sequences that were highly shared and had low generation probability. In a later analysis, a clonal expansion index was calculated for each public chain from normalized within-repertoire ranks of inferred template counts. In a later analysis, generation probabilities were computed with a VDJ recombination model fitted to out-of-frame rearrangements, and the resulting probabilities were checked against IGoR. In a later analysis, TCR-TCR, TCR-HLA and TCR-CMV co-occurrence was scored with hypergeometric tests, and a repertoire-size bias correction was applied to TCR pairs. In a later analysis, false discovery rates were estimated by permuting HLA or CMV assignments 20 times. In a later analysis, co-occurring TCRs were grouped using DBSCAN, with TCRdist sequence similarity added in when clustering inside HLA-allele-positive subsets. Co-occurrence clustering excluded repertoires with fewer than 30,000 or more than 120,000 public chains, plus five with anomalous nucleotide sharing. Imported from immuneACCESS, the table was reduced by TCRdb to in-frame sequences with V and J called. These copies leave out some clones; in studies compared against another copy, an unresolved V gene accounts for under half, and the cause of the remainder is not known. The V and J calls and clone size are taken from that table; D and trimming were inferred from the DNA. The sample's table lists a count of about 140,000 clones. The top ten clonotypes cover 0.96% of the sample.

In total, roughly 670 healthy bone marrow donors made up the cohort. Cohort members were all nominally healthy when sampled, although unrecorded immune exposures were likely present. The donor tested CMV seronegative and was one of the 352 seronegative cohort members. Every donor gave a peripheral blood sample, and the peripheral blood mononuclear cells from that sample were used for TCR beta sequencing. The Qiagen DNeasy Blood Extraction Kit was used to extract genomic DNA from the blood cell samples. Sequencing was carried out using PBMCs. The clonotype comes from a male donor in good health and CMV-seronegative. The V and J genes are TRBV6-4 and TRBJ1-5; there is no confident call for the D gene. The DNA sequence reads TGTGCCAGCAGTGACCCGCTAGCACAGTACAATAATCAGCCCCAGCATTTT. Its coded protein is CASSDPLAQYNNQPQHF.